A selection of T cell receptor beta chains follows, all from one sample in a study of T cell repertoires in cytomegalovirus infection. Antigens of these TCRs are unknown. A single record per CDR3 protein comes from TCRdb applying MiXCR to the reads. The sample records 550,000 to 700,000 distinct CDR3 sequences, approximately 40% being singletons. The specimen was cultured PBMCs, collected from culture after CMV antigen stimulation. Every receptor here comes from a human donor in good health (CMV status not recorded). Some clones in this sample may be carry-over from other donors' samples. Each CDR3 is given with its conserved first and last residue. A D gene is named only where the DNA matches it firmly. The size field is filled for only some rows; it gives once, few, many or a size class.

V gene	J gene	D gene	clone size	CDR3 protein
TRBV7-9	TRBJ2-5	TRBD1	few	CASSPGQGPYQETQYF
TRBV2	TRBJ2-1	TRBD1	few	CASSEVPWSDRAPYNEQFF
TRBV27	TRBJ2-2	TRBD1	NA	CASSLTGGPPGELFF
TRBV18	TRBJ1-1	NA	NA	CASSPSQGRTEAFF
TRBV12-3/TRBV12-4	TRBJ2-1	TRBD1	NA	CASSLFVGQGGNEQFF
TRBV5-6	TRBJ1-1	NA	NA	CASSFGPWAFF
TRBV7-2	TRBJ2-3	TRBD2	many	CASSLVRLAGSTDTQYF
TRBV11-2	TRBJ2-3	NA	NA	CASSLVLGRPDTQYF
TRBV7-2	TRBJ2-7	NA	many	CASSLATGSSYEQYF
TRBV18	TRBJ2-5	NA	NA	CASSPQRLETQYF
TRBV11-3	TRBJ2-1	NA	many	CASSFTQGVEQFF
TRBV2	TRBJ1-6	NA	NA	CASSEARKSSPLHF
TRBV2	TRBJ1-6	TRBD1	NA	CASRDRSSYNSPLHF
TRBV18	TRBJ1-4	NA	NA	CASSPMEGHNEKLFF
TRBV5-1	TRBJ1-2	TRBD1	NA	CASSLGAGGNGYTF
TRBV12-3/TRBV12-4	TRBJ2-7	NA	NA	CASSFNFHEQYF